This is a list of T cell receptor beta chains from one sample in a study of blood T cells in healthy people across ages. One entry per CDR3 protein, called by TCRdb with MiXCR from the 5' RACE reads. The sample contains approximately 1,100,000 distinct CDR3 sequences, more than 40% of which appear only once. Sequencing was carried out using blood. These receptors were taken from a woman aged 60-70 years in good health. Each CDR3 is given with its conserved first and last residue. Each record gives: V gene, clone size, J gene, D gene, CDR3 DNA, CDR3 protein. A D gene is named only where the DNA matches it firmly. The size field is filled for only some rows; it gives once, few, many or a size class.

V: TRBV5-1
size: once
J: TRBJ2-3
D: -
DNA: TGCGCCAGCAGCTTGGATCAGCGGGCGCCGGGCTCAGATACGCAGTATTTT
CDR3: CASSLDQRAPGSDTQYF

V: TRBV21-1
size: few
J: TRBJ1-2
D: -
DNA: TGTGCCAGCAGCAAGAGGCCCGTGGACAGGGAATATGGCTACACCTTC
CDR3: CASSKRPVDREYGYTF

V: TRBV20-1
size: -
J: TRBJ2-2
D: -
DNA: TGCAGTGCTAGTATGGCGGCCCAAGGGACCGGGGAGCTGTTTTTT
CDR3: CSASMAAQGTGELFF

V: TRBV13
size: -
J: TRBJ2-7
D: TRBD1
DNA: TGTGCCAGCAGACGACAGGGGGCAAGCGAGCAGTACTTC
CDR3: CASRRQGASEQYF

V: TRBV6-5
size: -
J: TRBJ2-1
D: TRBD2
DNA: TGTGCCAGCAGTTACGACGGGACTAGCGGGAGTATCTACAATGAGCAGTTCTTC
CDR3: CASSYDGTSGSIYNEQFF

V: TRBV7-6
size: -
J: TRBJ2-5
D: TRBD1
DNA: TGTGCCAGCAGATTGGACAGGGGGGTCCACGAGACCCAGTACTTC
CDR3: CASRLDRGVHETQYF

V: TRBV25-1
size: few
J: TRBJ2-1
D: TRBD2
DNA: TGTGCCAGCAGTGTCCGGACTAGCAGCGATGAGCAGTTCTTC
CDR3: CASSVRTSSDEQFF

V: TRBV10-1
size: few
J: TRBJ2-1
D: -
DNA: TGCGCCAGCAGTAGGGATCCAACGGATGAGCAGTTCTTC
CDR3: CASSRDPTDEQFF

V: TRBV27
size: many
J: TRBJ1-1
D: TRBD1
DNA: TGTGCCAGCGGCCAGGGGGGAAAAGCTTTCTTT
CDR3: CASGQGGKAFF

V: TRBV29-1
size: -
J: TRBJ2-3
D: TRBD2
DNA: TGCAGCGCTCGACTGACTAGCGGGGACCTCCTTGGCGCAGATACGCAGTATTTT
CDR3: CSARLTSGDLLGADTQYF

V: TRBV3-1
size: few
J: TRBJ1-5
D: -
DNA: TGTGCCAGCAGCCAAACCCCGGGAGAACGCAATCAGCCCCAGCATTTT
CDR3: CASSQTPGERNQPQHF

V: TRBV9
size: -
J: TRBJ2-7
D: -
DNA: TGTGCCAGCAGCGTGGGGTCACAGGGCTACGAGCAGTACTTC
CDR3: CASSVGSQGYEQYF

V: TRBV12-3/TRBV12-4
size: -
J: TRBJ2-3
D: -
DNA: TGTGCCAGCAGGATTATAGCGGGACAGATGTATTTT
CDR3: CASRIIAGQMYF

V: TRBV27
size: many
J: TRBJ2-1
D: -
DNA: TGTGCCAGCAGTTCGCCCGGGGGCGGGGTAAGCAATGAGCAGTTCTTC
CDR3: CASSSPGGGVSNEQFF

V: TRBV11-2
size: -
J: TRBJ2-5
D: -
DNA: TGTGCCAGCAGCTTAGAAGGGGGGACGGATAATTTTCGGAAGGGGGAGACCCAGTACTTC
CDR3: CASSLEGGTDNFRKGETQYF

V: TRBV20-1
size: once
J: TRBJ1-1
D: -
DNA: TGCAGTGCTAGTCGGTTGGATGAAGCTTTCTTT
CDR3: CSASRLDEAFF

V: TRBV6-6
size: few
J: TRBJ2-1
D: TRBD2
DNA: TGTGCCAGCAGTTACGTGCGGGAGGGCCGAAAGCAGTTCTTC
CDR3: CASSYVREGRKQFF

V: TRBV20-1
size: -
J: TRBJ1-5
D: -
DNA: TGCAGTGCTAGAGATTCGGGGAGTAGCAATCAGCCCCAGCATTTT
CDR3: CSARDSGSSNQPQHF

V: TRBV6-2/TRBV6-3
size: -
J: TRBJ2-7
D: -
DNA: TGTGCCAGCGGCCATGGTAGGGGGACGTCCTACGAGCAGTACTTC
CDR3: CASGHGRGTSYEQYF

V: TRBV20-1
size: -
J: TRBJ2-1
D: TRBD2
DNA: TGCAGTGCAATACTAGCGGTAGCCTACAATGAGCAGTTCTTC
CDR3: CSAILAVAYNEQFF

V: TRBV28
size: -
J: TRBJ2-7
D: TRBD2
DNA: TGTGCCAGCAGTTCAGGGACTAGCGGAGGTATTTACGAGCAGTACTTC
CDR3: CASSSGTSGGIYEQYF

V: TRBV9
size: -
J: TRBJ2-6
D: TRBD1
DNA: TGTGCCAGCAGCGTCGGACAGGGGGTTAGCTCTGGGGCCAACGTCCTGACTTTC
CDR3: CASSVGQGVSSGANVLTF

V: TRBV10-3
size: -
J: TRBJ2-3
D: -
DNA: TGTGCCATCCGGGACATGAGCACAGATACGCAGTATTTT
CDR3: CAIRDMSTDTQYF

V: TRBV10-3
size: -
J: TRBJ1-2
D: TRBD1
DNA: TGTGCCATCAGTGACCTCGGGGAAGGGGGCCATGGCTACACCTTC
CDR3: CAISDLGEGGHGYTF

V: TRBV12-3/TRBV12-4
size: few
J: TRBJ2-7
D: -
DNA: TGTGCCAGCAGTTTAGAAAGGGAAAGCTCCTACGAGCAGTACTTC
CDR3: CASSLERESSYEQYF

V: TRBV20-1
size: -
J: TRBJ2-7
D: TRBD2
DNA: TGCAGTGCTGATGGGACTAGCGGGATCAGCTCCTACGAGCAGTACTTC
CDR3: CSADGTSGISSYEQYF

V: TRBV5-1
size: few
J: TRBJ2-3
D: -
DNA: TGCGCCAGCAGCTTGTCGGGACGGGGCCTTGCAGATACGCAGTATTTT
CDR3: CASSLSGRGLADTQYF

V: TRBV28
size: -
J: TRBJ2-7
D: TRBD2
DNA: TGTGCCAGCAGTCCTGAGAGCGGGAGGTACTCCTACGAGCAGTACTTC
CDR3: CASSPESGRYSYEQYF